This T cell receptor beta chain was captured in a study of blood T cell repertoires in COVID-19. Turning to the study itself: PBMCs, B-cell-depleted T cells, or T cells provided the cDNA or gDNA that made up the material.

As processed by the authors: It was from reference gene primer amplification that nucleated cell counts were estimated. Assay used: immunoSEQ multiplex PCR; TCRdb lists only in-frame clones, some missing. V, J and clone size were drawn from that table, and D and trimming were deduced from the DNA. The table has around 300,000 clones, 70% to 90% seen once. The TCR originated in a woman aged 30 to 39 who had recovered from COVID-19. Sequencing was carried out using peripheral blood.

The CDR3 loop is CASRTGGHEKLFF. CDR3 sequence (DNA): TGTGCCAGCAGAACAGGGGGTCATGAAAAACTGTTTTTT. V is TRBV6-5 and J is TRBJ1-4; 8 positions agree with TRBD1. There are 13 residues in the CDR3. The trim removed 6 bases at V and 6 bases at J, leaving 3 bases unmatched. Germline V lookup: CDR1 MNHEY, CDR2 SVGAGI.